The next 14 T cell receptor beta chains were all read from a single sample in a study of blood T cell repertoires in COVID-19. Here immunoSEQ multiplex PCR was the method, and the copy in TCRdb shows in-frame clones only, minus some. The sample lists over 20,000 clones; 83% were seen once. The sequenced sample consisted of peripheral blood. The source of these receptors is a human donor in a cohort sampled during active COVID-19.

J is TRBJ2-6 and V is TRBV18, with a weak D call TRBD2 (5 bases). V was clipped by 2 bases and J by 0 bases, with 8 bases between them. CDR1 is KGHSH, CDR2 LQKENI, per germline. The length of the CDR3 is 16 residues. The chain's CDR3 is CASSPVGLSGANVLTF. The CDR3 nucleotides read TGTGCCAGCTCACCAGTCGGACTCTCTGGGGCCAACGTCCTGACTTTC. Full variable domain (missing parts from reference TRBV18 and TRBJ2-6): NAGVMQNPRHLVRRRGQEARLRCSPMKGHSHVYWYRQLPEEGLKFMVYLQKENIIDESGMPKERFSAEFPKEGPSILRIQQVVRGDSAAYFCASSPVGLSGANVLTFGAGSRLTVL.

The CDR3: CSGSRQNGNEQYF. CDR3 in DNA: TGCAGCGGGAGCCGACAGAATGGCAACGAGCAGTACTTC. The chain links TRBV29-1 to TRBJ2-7; possibly TRBD1 for D (5 bases). Trimming took off 7 bases at V and 5 bases at J, with 18 bases between the two ends. This CDR3 has 13 amino acids. The germline V gene has CDR1 SQVTM and CDR2 ANQGSEA.

The J gene is TRBJ2-3, the V gene TRBV2; D not certain. The CDR3 covers 13 residues. Trimming pared 3 bases from V and 2 bases from J, leaving 6 bases between. Germline CDR1 is SNHLY and CDR2 is FYNNEI. The CDR3 DNA reads TGTGCCAGCAGTGAGCGACTCACAGATACGCAGTATTTT. Translated: CASSERLTDTQYF. Full variable domain (remainder filled in from reference TRBV2 and TRBJ2-3): EPEVTQTPSHQVTQMGQEVILRCVPISNHLYFYWYRQILGQKVEFLVSFYNNEISEKSEIFDDQFSVERPDGSNFTLKIRSTKLEDSAMYFCASSERLTDTQYFGPGTRLTVL.

This chain connects TRBV14 to TRBJ2-1, with TRBD2 matching 10 bases. The CDR3 is 15 residues long. Germline V gene lookup returns CDR1 SGHDN and CDR2 FVKESK. J lost 9 bases, V lost 4 bases, and 9 bases had no gene match. The CDR3 is CASSPQAGGPIEQFF. CDR3 DNA sequence: TGTGCCAGCAGCCCCCAAGCGGGGGGGCCTATTGAGCAGTTCTTC. Filled out from reference TRBV14 and TRBJ2-1, the complete variable domain reads EAGVTQFPSHSVIEKGQTVTLRCDPISGHDNLYWYRRVMGKEIKFLLHFVKESKQDESGMPNNRFLAERTGGTYSTLKVQPAELEDSGVYFCASSPQAGGPIEQFFGPGTRLTVL.

V gene TRBV7-2 combines with J gene TRBJ2-2; 8 bases are a match to TRBD2. CDR1 is SGHTA and CDR2 is FQGNSA in the germline V gene. This CDR3 region has 15 residues. Trimming took 3 bases from V and 5 from J; bases not matched to a gene: 5. CDR3 bases: TGTGCCAGCAGCTTTCACAAGCGGGGGACCGGGGAGCTGTTTTTT. This codes for CASSFHKRGTGELFF.

The chain links TRBV27 to TRBJ1-2; the match to TRBD1 covers 7 bases. The CDR3 totals 17 residues. From germline, CDR1 is MNHEY and CDR2 SMNVEV (reference sequence). Losses at the gene ends were 3 bases for V and 2 bases for J; bases not matched to a gene: 12. CDR3 nucleotides: TGTGCCAGCAGTTTTGTCGGACAGGACTTTCTGAACTATGGCTACACCTTC. This translates into CASSFVGQDFLNYGYTF.

The chain's CDR3 is CASSSGLAETQYF. CDR3 nucleotide sequence: TGTGCCAGCAGCTCGGGACTAGCGGAGACCCAGTACTTC. This chain links TRBV7-3 with TRBJ2-5, with TRBD2 matching 10 bases. J was trimmed by 5 bases and V by 4 bases; bases with no gene match: 1. CDR1 and CDR2 (germline): SGHTA, FQGTGA. The length of the CDR3 is 13 residues.

The chain combines TRBV21-1 with TRBJ1-5; the listed D gene, TRBD1, was not tested against the DNA. TRBV21-1 is assigned pseudogene status. The CDR3 consists of 13 residues. CDR3 residues: CASPLTRVRPQHF. In DNA form, the CDR3 reads TGTGCCAGCCCCCTAACCAGGGTAAGACCCCAGCATTTT.

V gene TRBV6-5 combines with J gene TRBJ2-1, with 15 positions matching TRBD2. This CDR3 is built from 15 residues. Germline CDR1 reads MNHEY; CDR2 reads SVGAGI. Germline trimming cut 6 bases from V and 8 bases from J; bases unmatched to any gene: 5. Here the CDR3 DNA reads TGTGCCAGCAGCCCCGGACTAGCGGGGGGGCATGAGCAGTTCTTC. Encoded protein: CASSPGLAGGHEQFF.

This clone was recorded only once. The CDR3 sequence: CASSSLKTGTGYGYTF. CDR3 DNA sequence: TGTGCCAGCAGCTCATTAAAAACCGGGACAGGGTATGGCTACACCTTC. This chain uses TRBV7-9 with TRBJ1-2, with TRBD1 matching 9 bases. This CDR3 has 16 residues. The V gene end was trimmed by 4 bases and the J gene end by 5 bases; junction bases not matched to a gene: 11. Germline V gene sequence: CDR1 SEHNR, CDR2 FQNEAQ (reference sequence).

The rearrangement links TRBV2 to TRBJ1-5; D not certain. The V gene's germline CDR1 is SNHLY and CDR2 FYNNEI. The CDR3 contains 12 residues. V lost 6 bases and J lost 0, with 3 bases in between. CDR3 nucleotides: TGTGCCAGCAGGGCTAGCAATCAGCCCCAGCATTTT. This gives the protein CASRASNQPQHF.

The chain uses TRBV19 and TRBJ1-1, with 8 nucleotides matching TRBD1. CDR1 and CDR2 (germline): LNHDA, SQIVND (reference sequence). Trimming removed 5 bases from V and 1 base from J; junction bases left unmatched: 6. The CDR3 is made up of 15 amino acids. CDR3 sequence reads: CASSPRTGRNTEAFF. The CDR3 DNA follows: TGTGCCAGTAGTCCCAGGACAGGGCGGAACACTGAAGCTTTCTTT.

By sample share, this clone is large. The junction departs from germline at one end; a sequencing error may be responsible. CDR3 in amino acids: CASSPSGTSGPQDF. CDR3 nucleotides: TGTGCCAGCAGTCCTTCCGGGACTAGCGGGCCTCAGGACTTC. V usage is TRBV6-6 and J usage is TRBJ2-5; 12 bases map to TRBD2. Looked up from germline, CDR1 is MNHNY and CDR2 is SVGAGI (reference sequence). The CDR3 loop spans 14 amino acids.

In this sample, this clone turned up once. The chain uses TRBV6-5 and TRBJ1-1, with a possible D match to TRBD1 (6 bases). Trimming pared 2 bases from V and 5 bases from J, leaving 15 bases between. The CDR3 length is 15 residues. Germline V lookup: CDR1 MNHEY, CDR2 SVGAGI. CDR3 residues: CASSYPASQGTEAFF. The CDR3 DNA is TGTGCCAGCAGTTACCCCGCATCCCAGGGGACTGAAGCTTTCTTT.